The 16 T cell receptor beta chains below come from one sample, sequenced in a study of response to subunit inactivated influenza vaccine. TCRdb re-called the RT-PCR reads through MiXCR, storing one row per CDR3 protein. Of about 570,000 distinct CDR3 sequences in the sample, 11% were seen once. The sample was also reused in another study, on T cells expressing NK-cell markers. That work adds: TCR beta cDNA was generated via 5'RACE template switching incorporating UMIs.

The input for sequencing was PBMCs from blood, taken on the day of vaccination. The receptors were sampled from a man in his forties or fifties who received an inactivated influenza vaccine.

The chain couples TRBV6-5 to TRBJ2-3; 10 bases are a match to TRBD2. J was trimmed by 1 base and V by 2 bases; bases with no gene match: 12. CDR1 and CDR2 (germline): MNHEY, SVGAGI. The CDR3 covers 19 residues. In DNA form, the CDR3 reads TGTGCCAGCAGTTACGGGGTAGCGGGAGGCCGGGGTCGCACAGATACGCAGTATTTT. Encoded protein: CASSYGVAGGRGRTDTQYF.

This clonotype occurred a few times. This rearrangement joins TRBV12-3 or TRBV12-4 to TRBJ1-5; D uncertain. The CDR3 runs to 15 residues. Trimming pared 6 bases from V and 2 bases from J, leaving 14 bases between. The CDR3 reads CASSLTRVGNQPQHF. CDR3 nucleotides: TGTGCCAGCAGCCTGACAAGGGTTGGCAATCAGCCCCAGCATTTT.

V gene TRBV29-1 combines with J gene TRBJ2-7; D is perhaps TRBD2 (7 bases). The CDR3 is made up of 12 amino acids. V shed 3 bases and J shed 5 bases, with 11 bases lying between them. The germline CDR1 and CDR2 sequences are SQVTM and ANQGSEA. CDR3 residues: CSVEGGTHEQYF. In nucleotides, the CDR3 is TGCAGCGTTGAGGGAGGGACACACGAGCAGTACTTC.

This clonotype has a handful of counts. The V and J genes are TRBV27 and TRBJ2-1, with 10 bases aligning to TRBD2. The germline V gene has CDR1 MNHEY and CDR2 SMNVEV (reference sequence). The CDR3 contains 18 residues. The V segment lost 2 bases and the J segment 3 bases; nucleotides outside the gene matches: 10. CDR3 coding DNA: TGTGCCAGCAGTTTAATGGAGCGGGGGGGCATGGGCTACAATGAGCAGTTCTTC. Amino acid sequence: CASSLMERGGMGYNEQFF.

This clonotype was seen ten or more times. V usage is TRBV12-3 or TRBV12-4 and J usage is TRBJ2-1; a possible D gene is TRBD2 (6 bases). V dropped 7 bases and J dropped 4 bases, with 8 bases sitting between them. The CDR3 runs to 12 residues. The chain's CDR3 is CASTAGYNEQFF. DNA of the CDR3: TGTGCCAGCACTGCGGGGTACAATGAGCAGTTCTTC.

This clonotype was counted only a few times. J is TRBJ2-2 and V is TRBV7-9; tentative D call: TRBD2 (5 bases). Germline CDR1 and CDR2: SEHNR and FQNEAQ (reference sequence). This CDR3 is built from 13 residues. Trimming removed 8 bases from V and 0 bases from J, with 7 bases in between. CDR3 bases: TGTGCCAGCGGGGAGTCGAACACCGGGGAGCTGTTTTTT. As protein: CASGESNTGELFF.

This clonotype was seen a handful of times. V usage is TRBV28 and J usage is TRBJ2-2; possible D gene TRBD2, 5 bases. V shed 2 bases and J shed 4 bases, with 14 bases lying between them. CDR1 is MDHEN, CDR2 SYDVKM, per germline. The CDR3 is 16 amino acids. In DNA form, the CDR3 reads TGTGCCAGCAGTTTAGGACTCAGCCCGAGCACCGGGGAGCTGTTTTTT. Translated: CASSLGLSPSTGELFF. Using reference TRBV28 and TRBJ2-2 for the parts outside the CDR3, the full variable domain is DVKVTQSSRYLVKRTGEKVFLECVQDMDHENMFWYRQDPGLGLRLIYFSYDVKMKEKGDIPEGYSVSREKKERFSLILESASTNQTSMYLCASSLGLSPSTGELFFGEGSRLTVL.

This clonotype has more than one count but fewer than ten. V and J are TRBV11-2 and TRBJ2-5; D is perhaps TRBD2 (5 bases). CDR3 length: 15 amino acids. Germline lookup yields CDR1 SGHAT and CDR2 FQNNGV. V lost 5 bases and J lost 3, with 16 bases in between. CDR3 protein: CASSQRRGLEETQYF. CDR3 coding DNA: TGTGCCAGCAGCCAACGACGGGGATTGGAAGAGACCCAGTACTTC.

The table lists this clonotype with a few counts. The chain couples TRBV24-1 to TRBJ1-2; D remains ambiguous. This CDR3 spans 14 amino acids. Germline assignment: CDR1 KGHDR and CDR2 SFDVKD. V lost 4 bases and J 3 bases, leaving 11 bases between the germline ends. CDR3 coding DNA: TGTGCCACCAGTGAGCCATGGACGGACTATGGCTACACCTTC. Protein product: CATSEPWTDYGYTF.

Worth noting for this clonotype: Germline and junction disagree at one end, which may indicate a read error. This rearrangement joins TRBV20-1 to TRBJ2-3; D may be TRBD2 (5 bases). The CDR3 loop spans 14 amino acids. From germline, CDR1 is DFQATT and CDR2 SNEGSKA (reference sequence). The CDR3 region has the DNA TGCAGTGCTAGCCAGATTGGAGGTACAGATTCGCAGTATTTT. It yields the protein CSASQIGGTDSQYF.

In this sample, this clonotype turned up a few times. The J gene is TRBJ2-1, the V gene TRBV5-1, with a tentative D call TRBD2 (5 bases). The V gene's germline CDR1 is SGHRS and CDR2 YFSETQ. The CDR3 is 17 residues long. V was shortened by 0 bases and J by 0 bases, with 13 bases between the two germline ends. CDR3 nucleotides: TGCGCCAGCAGCTTGGTTCCGCGACGGGACTCCTACAATGAGCAGTTCTTC. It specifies CASSLVPRRDSYNEQFF.

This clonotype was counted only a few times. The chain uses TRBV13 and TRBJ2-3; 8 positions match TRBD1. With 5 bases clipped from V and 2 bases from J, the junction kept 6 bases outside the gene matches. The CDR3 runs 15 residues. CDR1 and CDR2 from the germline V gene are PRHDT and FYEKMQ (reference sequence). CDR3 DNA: TGTGCCAGCAGCGGGACAGGATCGTTCACAGATACGCAGTATTTT. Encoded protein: CASSGTGSFTDTQYF.

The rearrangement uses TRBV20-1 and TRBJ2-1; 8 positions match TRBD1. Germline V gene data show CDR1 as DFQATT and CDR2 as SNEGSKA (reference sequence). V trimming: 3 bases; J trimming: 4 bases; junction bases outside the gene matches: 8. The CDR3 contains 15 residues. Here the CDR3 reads CSAREDRASYNEQFF. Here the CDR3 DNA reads TGCAGTGCTAGGGAGGACAGGGCATCTTACAATGAGCAGTTCTTC.

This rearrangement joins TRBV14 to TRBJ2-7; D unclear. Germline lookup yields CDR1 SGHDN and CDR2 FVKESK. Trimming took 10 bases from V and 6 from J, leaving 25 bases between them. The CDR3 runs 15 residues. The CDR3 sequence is CANQPTKARRPEQYF. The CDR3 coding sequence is TGTGCCAATCAGCCAACGAAAGCCCGACGTCCCGAGCAGTACTTC.

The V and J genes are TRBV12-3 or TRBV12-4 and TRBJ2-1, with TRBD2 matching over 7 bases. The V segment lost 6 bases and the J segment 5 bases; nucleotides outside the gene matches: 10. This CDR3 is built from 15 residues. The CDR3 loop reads CASSASLGGNNEQFF. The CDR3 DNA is TGTGCCAGCAGCGCGTCCCTGGGGGGGAACAATGAGCAGTTCTTC.

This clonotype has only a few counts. CDR3 sequence reads: CSANGLWTSVPDTQYF. The CDR3, as DNA: TGCAGTGCGAACGGCCTATGGACTAGCGTCCCAGATACGCAGTATTTT. The chain links TRBV20-1 to TRBJ2-3; 9 nucleotides agree with TRBD2. The CDR3 is made up of 16 amino acids. V lost 6 bases to trimming and J lost 4 bases; unmatched junction nucleotides: 14. Per germline, CDR1 DFQATT and CDR2 SNEGSKA (reference sequence).